These 15 T cell receptor beta chains share one sample of origin, sequenced in a study of shared clonotypes between healthy human individuals. Profiled with immunoSEQ multiplex PCR; TCRdb holds only in-frame clones, not every one. The repertoire holds around 980,000 clones, with approximately 78% as singletons. The sample was memory CD4+ T cells from PBMCs. Subset reported: CD45RA-negative fraction. Receptor source: a man between 18 and 35 years old in good health. Some clones in this sample may be carry-over from other donors' samples.

Turning to this clone: The identical CDR3 is also encoded by other nucleotide sequences in the sample. This sequence joins TRBV7-3 and TRBJ2-3; unclear D gene. Trimming removed 5 bases from V and 3 bases from J, with 9 bases in between. The CDR3 length is 13 residues. The germline V gene encodes CDR1 SGHTA and CDR2 FQGTGA. The CDR3 DNA reads TGTGCCAGCAGCCTACTAATAACAGATACGCAGTATTTT. Translated: CASSLLITDTQYF.

This clone has just one count. This chain connects TRBV5-6 to TRBJ2-5; D is possibly TRBD1 or TRBD2 (5 bases each). The CDR3 runs to 15 residues. Between the trimmed V and J ends, which lost 5 bases and 3 bases, there was a span of 17 bases. CDR1 is SGHDT and CDR2 is YYEEEE in the germline V gene. As DNA, the CDR3 is TGTGCCAGCAGGTCCCTGGGGCTAGCAAAAGAGACCCAGTACTTC. Protein sequence: CASRSLGLAKETQYF.

In its sample, this clone was seen a few times. The chain joins TRBV2 to TRBJ1-5; 7 bases line up with TRBD1. CDR3 size: 13 residues. Trimming removed 5 bases from V and 6 bases from J; junction bases left unmatched: 4. CDR1 is SNHLY, CDR2 FYNNEI, per germline. The CDR3 loop is CASSLGTVQPQHF. The CDR3 nucleotides are TGTGCCAGCAGTTTGGGGACAGTTCAGCCCCAGCATTTT.

This chain links TRBV28 with TRBJ2-2, with 16 bases fitting TRBD2. Trimming removed 1 base from V and 6 bases from J; junction bases left unmatched: 2. The CDR3 extends over 17 amino acids. Germline CDR1 and CDR2: MDHEN and SYDVKM. The CDR3 loop reads CASSLLGLAGGPGELFF. CDR3 bases: TGTGCCAGCAGTTTATTGGGACTAGCGGGAGGGCCCGGGGAGCTGTTTTTT.

This chain connects TRBV5-8 to TRBJ2-5; 10 nucleotides match TRBD2. V was pared by 4 bases and J by 2 bases, with 8 bases of the junction left unmatched. The CDR3 contains 16 residues. The germline V gene has CDR1 SGHTS and CDR2 YDEGEE. The CDR3: CASSPRGLALQETQYF. The CDR3 nucleotides are TGTGCCAGCAGCCCCCGGGGACTAGCGCTTCAAGAGACCCAGTACTTC.

This sequence joins TRBV28 and TRBJ1-1; D is possibly TRBD1 (5 bases). The CDR3 sequence is 14 residues long. Germline loops: CDR1 MDHEN, CDR2 SYDVKM. Trimming pared 5 bases from V and 2 bases from J, leaving 12 bases between. CDR3 DNA sequence: TGTGCCAGCAGTATGTATCAGGGTAACACTGAAGCTTTCTTT. Translating it yields CASSMYQGNTEAFF.

The CDR3 spells CASSRQGPQETQYF. The CDR3 DNA reads TGTGCCAGCAGTAGACAGGGGCCTCAAGAGACCCAGTACTTC. The rearrangement links TRBV7-9 to TRBJ2-5; 8 bases fit TRBD1. CDR1 is SEHNR, CDR2 FQNEAQ, per germline (reference sequence). This CDR3 spans 14 amino acids. Losses at the gene ends were 6 bases for V and 2 bases for J; bases not matched to a gene: 5.

The chain joins TRBV28 to TRBJ1-1; the D gene is possibly TRBD1 (5 bases). This CDR3 contains 15 residues. With 7 bases removed from V and 5 bases from J, the gap between germline ends came to 20 bases. Germline V lookup: CDR1 MDHEN, CDR2 SYDVKM. The CDR3 reads CASTDSRRGWTEAFF. The CDR3 bases are TGTGCCAGCACCGACAGCCGTAGGGGTTGGACTGAAGCTTTCTTT.

In this sample, this clone turned up a few times. This chain links TRBV27 with TRBJ1-2, with 8 nucleotides matching TRBD1. This CDR3 comprises 14 residues. Germline V gives CDR1 MNHEY, CDR2 SMNVEV (reference sequence). Germline trimming cut 5 bases from V and 4 bases from J; bases unmatched to any gene: 6. DNA for the CDR3: TGTGCCAGCAGTCTCAGGACAGGGACCTATGGCTACACCTTC. Protein sequence: CASSLRTGTYGYTF.

The V and J genes are TRBV18 and TRBJ2-7; no firm D call. V lost 6 bases and J lost 2, with 11 bases in between. The CDR3 is made up of 13 amino acids. In germline, CDR1 is KGHSH, CDR2 LQKENI. For the CDR3, the DNA is TGTGCCAGCTCGCCCGCTTCAGCCTACGAGCAGTACTTC. Protein product: CASSPASAYEQYF.

This clone was recorded at least ten times. The chain is built from TRBV28 and TRBJ1-2; 7 bases align to TRBD1. CDR1 is MDHEN, CDR2 SYDVKM, per germline. The CDR3 covers 13 residues. Trimming took 6 bases from V and 2 from J; bases not matched to a gene: 3. CDR3 sequence (DNA): TGTGCCAGCAGGGGGACAGCGAACTATGGCTACACCTTC. Translation: CASRGTANYGYTF.

On this clone: Being one base from a much bigger clone, this may be a read error. Other nucleotide sequences from this sample produce the same CDR3. The CDR3 loop reads CASSFSTDTQYF. CDR3 DNA sequence: TGTGCCAGCAGCTTTAGCACAGATACGCAGTATTTT. The J gene is TRBJ2-3, the V gene TRBV7-9; D is ambiguous. The CDR3 length is 12 residues. CDR1 and CDR2 (germline): SEHNR, FQNEAQ (reference sequence). V lost 3 bases, J lost 0 bases, and 1 base lay in between. Complete variable domain (other parts from reference TRBV7-9 and TRBJ2-3): DTGVSQNPRHKITKRGQNVTFRCDPISEHNRLYWYRQTLGQGPEFLTYFQNEAQLEKSRLLSDRFSAERPKGSFSTLEIQRTEQGDSAMYLCASSFSTDTQYFGPGTRLTVL.

The rearrangement uses TRBV28 and TRBJ2-1, with D unclear. V lost 1 base, J lost 0 bases, and 10 bases lay in between. Germline V gives CDR1 MDHEN, CDR2 SYDVKM. The CDR3 has 16 residues. The CDR3 nucleotides are TGTGCCAGCAGTTTATCGGTGAAGGGCTCCTACAATGAGCAGTTCTTC. Translated: CASSLSVKGSYNEQFF. Supplemented by reference TRBV28 and TRBJ2-1, the full variable domain reads DVKVTQSSRYLVKRTGEKVFLECVQDMDHENMFWYRQDPGLGLRLIYFSYDVKMKEKGDIPEGYSVSREKKERFSLILESASTNQTSMYLCASSLSVKGSYNEQFFGPGTRLTVL.

In this sample, this clone turned up once. The chain couples TRBV5-1 to TRBJ2-1, with 8 bases aligning to TRBD2. The CDR3 loop spans 19 amino acids. The junction had 15 bases not matched to a gene; V was cut back by 4 bases and J by 0 bases. Germline values: CDR1 SGHRS, CDR2 YFSETQ. CDR3 sequence: CASSPRPRLAYVSYNEQFF. CDR3 DNA sequence: TGCGCCAGCAGCCCGCGCCCGCGACTAGCGTACGTCTCCTACAATGAGCAGTTCTTC.

CDR3 sequence: CASSMGGTAGLGYTF. The CDR3 nucleotides are TGTGCCAGTAGTATGGGAGGGACGGCGGGCCTTGGCTACACCTTC. This chain joins TRBV19 and TRBJ1-2; D perhaps matches TRBD1 (5 bases). The V end lost 3 bases, the J end lost 7 bases, and 18 bases lay between the germline ends. The CDR3 covers 15 residues. Germline CDR1 LNHDA, CDR2 SQIVND (reference sequence). Filled out from reference TRBV19 and TRBJ1-2, the complete variable domain reads DGGITQSPKYLFRKEGQNVTLSCEQNLNHDAMYWYRQDPGQGLRLIYYSQIVNDFQKGDIAEGYSVSREKKESFPLTVTSAQKNPTAFYLCASSMGGTAGLGYTFGSGTRLTVV.